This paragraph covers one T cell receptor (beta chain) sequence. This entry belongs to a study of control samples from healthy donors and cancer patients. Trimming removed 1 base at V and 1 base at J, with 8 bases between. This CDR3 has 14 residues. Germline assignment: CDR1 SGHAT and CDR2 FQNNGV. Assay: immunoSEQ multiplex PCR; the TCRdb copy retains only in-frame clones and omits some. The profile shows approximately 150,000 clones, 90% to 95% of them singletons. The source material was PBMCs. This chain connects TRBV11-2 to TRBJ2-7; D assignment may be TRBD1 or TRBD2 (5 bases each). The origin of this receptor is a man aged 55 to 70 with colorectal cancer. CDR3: CASSLGGASYEQYF. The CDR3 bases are TGTGCCAGCAGCTTAGGAGGGGCTTCCTACGAGCAGTACTTC.